This T cell receptor beta chain was sequenced for a study of shared clonotypes between healthy human individuals. Study summary: Per donor, three plates held CD4 naive cells, three held CD4 memory, two held CD8 naive and one held CD8 memory.

Using immunoSEQ multiplex PCR, the repertoire was profiled, and TCRdb retains in-frame clones only, with some absent. The repertoire consists of more than 2,000,000 clones, with 90% to 95% occurring once and the leading ten covering 0.39%. Splitting the CD4+ cells yielded a CD45RA+ naive subset and a CD45RA-negative memory subset. The CDR3 covers 15 residues. Between the trimmed V and J ends, which lost 6 bases and 7 bases, there was a span of 19 bases. Looked up from germline, CDR1 is MNHEY and CDR2 is SVGAGI. This chain links TRBV6-5 with TRBJ2-1, with a tentative D call TRBD1 (6 bases). This TCR was sampled from a man aged 18 to 29 in good health. Some clones in this sample may be carry-over from other donors' samples. Sequencing was performed on naive CD4+ T cells from PBMCs. Subset here: CD45RA+ positively selected. The CDR3, as DNA: TGTGCCAGCAGACTCACAGGGATTCTAGTTAATGAGCAGTTCTTC. Translated, it gives CASRLTGILVNEQFF.